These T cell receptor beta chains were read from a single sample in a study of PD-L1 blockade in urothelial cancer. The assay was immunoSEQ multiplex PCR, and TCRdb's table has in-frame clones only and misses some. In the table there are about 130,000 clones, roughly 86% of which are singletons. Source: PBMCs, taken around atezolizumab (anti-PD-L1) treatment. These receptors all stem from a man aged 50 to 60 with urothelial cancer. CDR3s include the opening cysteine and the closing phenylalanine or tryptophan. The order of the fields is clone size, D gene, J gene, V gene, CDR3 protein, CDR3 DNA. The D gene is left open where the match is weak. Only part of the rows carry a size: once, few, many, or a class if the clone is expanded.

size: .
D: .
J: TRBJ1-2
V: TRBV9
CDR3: CASSVGGTPDGYTF
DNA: TGTGCCAGCAGCGTAGGTGGGACACCGGATGGCTACACCTTC

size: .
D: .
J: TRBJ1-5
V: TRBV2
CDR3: CASSGEGVSNQPQHF
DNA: TGTGCCAGCAGTGGTGAGGGAGTTAGCAATCAGCCCCAGCATTTT

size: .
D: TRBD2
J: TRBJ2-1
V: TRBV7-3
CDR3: CASGAAGGEQFF
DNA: TGTGCCAGCGGAGCTGCGGGGGGTGAGCAGTTCTTC

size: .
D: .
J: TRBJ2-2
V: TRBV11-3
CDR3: CASSYRRDNTGELFF
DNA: TGTGCCAGCAGCTACCGGCGGGATAACACCGGGGAGCTGTTTTTT

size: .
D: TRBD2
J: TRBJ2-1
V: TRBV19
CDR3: CASSKQTSLVSYNEQFF
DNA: TGTGCCAGTAGTAAACAGACTAGCCTCGTCTCCTACAATGAGCAGTTCTTC

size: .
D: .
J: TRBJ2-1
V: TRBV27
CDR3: CASSLTGSPHEQFF
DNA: TGTGCCAGCAGTCTAACGGGAAGTCCCCATGAGCAGTTCTTC

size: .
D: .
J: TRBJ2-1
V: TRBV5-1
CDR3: CASSLVPGAGRYNEQFF
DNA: TGCGCCAGCAGCTTGGTTCCTGGGGCAGGGCGATACAATGAGCAGTTCTTC

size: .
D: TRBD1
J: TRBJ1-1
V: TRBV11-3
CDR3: CASSFGRGQGVPENTEAFF
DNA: TGTGCCAGCAGCTTCGGCAGGGGGCAGGGAGTCCCAGAGAACACTGAAGCTTTCTTT

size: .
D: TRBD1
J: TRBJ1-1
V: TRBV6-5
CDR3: CASRQGTGNTEAFF
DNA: TGTGCCAGCAGGCAAGGGACAGGGAACACTGAAGCTTTCTTT

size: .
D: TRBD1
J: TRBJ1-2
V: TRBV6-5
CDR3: CASSYEKPGQGYGYTF
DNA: TGTGCCAGCAGTTACGAGAAACCGGGACAGGGCTATGGCTACACCTTC

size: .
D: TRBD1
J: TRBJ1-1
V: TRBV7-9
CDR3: CASSLVGTAEHAEAFF
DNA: TGTGCCAGCAGCTTAGTAGGGACAGCCGAACACGCTGAAGCTTTCTTT

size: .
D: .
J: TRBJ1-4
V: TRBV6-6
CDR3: CASSYTTGSSEKLFF
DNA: TGTGCCAGCAGTTACACCACAGGGTCGAGTGAAAAACTGTTTTTT

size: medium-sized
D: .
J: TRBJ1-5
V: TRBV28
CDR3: CASTTRAGSGQPQHF
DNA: TGTGCCAGCACCACCCGCGCCGGATCGGGGCAGCCCCAGCATTTT

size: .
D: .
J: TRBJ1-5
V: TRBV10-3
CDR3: CAISPPSGQPQHF
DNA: TGTGCCATCAGTCCGCCTAGTGGTCAGCCCCAGCATTTT

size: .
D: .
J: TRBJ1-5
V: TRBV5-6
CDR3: CASSLSGTPHQPQHF
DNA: TGTGCCAGCAGCTTGTCCGGGACACCCCATCAGCCCCAGCATTTT

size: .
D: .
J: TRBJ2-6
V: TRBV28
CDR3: CASSLNGANVLTF
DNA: TGTGCCAGCAGTCTTAATGGGGCCAACGTCCTGACTTTC

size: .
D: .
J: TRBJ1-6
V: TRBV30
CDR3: CAWSLPSYNSPLHF
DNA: TGTGCCTGGAGCCTCCCCTCCTATAATTCACCCCTCCACTTT

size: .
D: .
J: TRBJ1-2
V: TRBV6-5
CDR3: CASSEQAYTF
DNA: TGTGCCAGCAGTGAGCAAGCCTACACCTTC

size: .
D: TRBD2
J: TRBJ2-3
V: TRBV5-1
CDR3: CASSLGGLAGGLPDTQYF
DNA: TGCGCCAGCAGCTTGGGTGGACTAGCGGGAGGACTCCCAGATACGCAGTATTTT

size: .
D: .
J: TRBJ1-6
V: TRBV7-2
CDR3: CASSLANRVNSPLHF
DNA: TGTGCCAGCAGCTTAGCCAACAGAGTTAATTCACCCCTCCACTTT

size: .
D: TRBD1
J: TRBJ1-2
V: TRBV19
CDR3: CASSSGTGAKTNYGYTF
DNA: TGTGCCAGTAGCAGCGGGACAGGGGCGAAAACTAACTATGGCTACACCTTC

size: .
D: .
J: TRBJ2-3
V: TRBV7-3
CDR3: CASSQDTSTDTQYF
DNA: TGTGCCAGCAGCCAGGACACTAGCACAGATACGCAGTATTTT

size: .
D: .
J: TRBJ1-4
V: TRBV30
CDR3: CAWGRNEKLFF
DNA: TGTGCCTGGGGGAGGAATGAAAAACTGTTTTTT

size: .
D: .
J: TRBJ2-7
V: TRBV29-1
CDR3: CSVAPGLTYEQYF
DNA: TGCAGCGTTGCCCCGGGACTTACCTACGAGCAGTACTTC

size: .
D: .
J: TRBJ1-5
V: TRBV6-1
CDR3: CASSESQAWPQHF
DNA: TGTGCCAGCAGTGAGAGTCAGGCCTGGCCCCAGCATTTT

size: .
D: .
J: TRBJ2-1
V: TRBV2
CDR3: CASRGLNNEQFF
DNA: TGTGCCAGCAGGGGACTGAACAATGAGCAGTTCTTC

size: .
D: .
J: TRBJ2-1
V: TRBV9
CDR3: CASSEIEGEQFF
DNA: TGTGCCAGCAGCGAAATTGAGGGTGAGCAGTTCTTC

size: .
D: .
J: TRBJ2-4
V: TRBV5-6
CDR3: CASSSGVLAKNIQYF
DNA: TGTGCCAGCAGTAGCGGAGTGCTAGCCAAAAACATTCAGTACTTC

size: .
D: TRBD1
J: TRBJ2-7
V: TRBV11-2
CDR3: CASSTGQGAYEQYF
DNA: TGTGCCAGCAGCACTGGACAGGGGGCCTACGAGCAGTACTTC

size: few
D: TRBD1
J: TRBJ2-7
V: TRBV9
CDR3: CASSAGQGPAYEQYF
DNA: TGTGCCAGCAGCGCGGGACAGGGGCCCGCCTACGAGCAGTACTTC

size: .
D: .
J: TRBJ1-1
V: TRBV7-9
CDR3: CASSLEAGATEAFF
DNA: TGTGCCAGCAGCTTAGAGGCAGGGGCCACTGAAGCTTTCTTT

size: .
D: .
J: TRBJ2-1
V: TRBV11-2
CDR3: CASKVGPLSNEQFF
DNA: TGTGCCAGCAAGGTGGGGCCGCTGTCCAATGAGCAGTTCTTC

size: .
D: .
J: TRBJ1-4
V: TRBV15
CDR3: CATSREQLNEKLFF
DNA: TGTGCCACCAGCAGAGAACAGCTTAATGAAAAACTGTTTTTT

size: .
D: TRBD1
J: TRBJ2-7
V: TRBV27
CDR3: CASSEIGQGTWSEQYF
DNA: TGTGCCAGCAGTGAGATCGGACAGGGCACCTGGAGCGAGCAGTACTTC

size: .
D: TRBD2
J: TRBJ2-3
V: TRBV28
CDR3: CASSSGSRPDTQYF
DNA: TGTGCCAGCTCTAGCGGGAGTCGTCCAGATACGCAGTATTTT

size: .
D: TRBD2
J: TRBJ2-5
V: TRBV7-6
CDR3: CASSLGGRAFQETQYF
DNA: TGTGCCAGCAGCTTAGGGGGGAGGGCCTTCCAAGAGACCCAGTACTTC

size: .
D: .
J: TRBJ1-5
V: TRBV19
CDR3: CASSILGARGNQPQHF
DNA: TGTGCCAGTAGTATTCTGGGGGCGAGGGGCAATCAGCCCCAGCATTTT

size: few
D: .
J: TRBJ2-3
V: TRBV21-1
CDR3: CASSTTHTSGDTQYF
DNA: TGTGCCAGCAGTACCACGCACACAAGCGGCGATACGCAGTATTTT

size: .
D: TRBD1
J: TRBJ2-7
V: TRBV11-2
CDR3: CASSFQAGTGLNEQYF
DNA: TGTGCCAGCAGCTTTCAAGCCGGGACAGGGTTAAACGAGCAGTACTTC

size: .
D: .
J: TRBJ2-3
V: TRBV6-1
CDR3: CASSEVGASWSDTQYF
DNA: TGTGCCAGCAGTGAAGTAGGGGCTTCTTGGTCAGATACGCAGTATTTT

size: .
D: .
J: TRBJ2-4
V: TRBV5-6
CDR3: CASSFGGTLAKNIQYF
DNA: TGTGCCAGCAGCTTTGGGGGGACCCTAGCCAAAAACATTCAGTACTTC

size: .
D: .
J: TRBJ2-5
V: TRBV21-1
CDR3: CASSKGGREPPETQYF
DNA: TGTGCCAGCAGCAAGGGGGGACGGGAACCGCCCGAGACCCAGTACTTC

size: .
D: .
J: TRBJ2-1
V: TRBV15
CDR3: CATSEQGTKQFF
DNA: TGTGCCACCAGCGAGCAGGGGACTAAGCAGTTCTTC

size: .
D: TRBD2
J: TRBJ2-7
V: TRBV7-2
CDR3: CASSPILLATSYEQYF
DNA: TGTGCCAGCAGCCCTATTTTACTAGCGACCTCCTACGAGCAGTACTTC

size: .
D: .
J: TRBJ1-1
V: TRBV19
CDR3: CASSIVRDGGAEAFF
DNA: TGTGCCAGTAGTATTGTACGGGACGGGGGAGCTGAAGCTTTCTTT